The 20 T cell receptor beta chains given below trace back to one sample, sequenced in a study of T-cell memory formation after mild COVID-19. One entry per CDR3 protein results from TCRdb running MiXCR on the 5' RACE reads. This sample has roughly 220,000 distinct CDR3 sequences, with more than 8% found just once. The sequenced material came from PBMCs or a T cell subset sorted from them (not recorded which). These receptor sequences come from a man between 18 and 29 years old who had mild COVID-19 (a few samples of this study predate the infection). Cell type and time point are not known.

The chain couples TRBV2 to TRBJ1-2; possible D gene TRBD1, 6 bases. The CDR3 has 12 residues. V shed 6 bases and J shed 4 bases, with 9 bases lying between them. Germline V lookup: CDR1 SNHLY, CDR2 FYNNEI. This chain's CDR3 is CASRPGAYGYTF. The CDR3 DNA is TGTGCCAGCAGGCCGGGGGCCTATGGCTACACCTTC.

The V gene is TRBV10-3, the J gene TRBJ2-5, with D possibly matching TRBD1 (6 bases). The CDR3 is 13 amino acids. Germline loops: CDR1 ENHRY, CDR2 SYGVKD. V dropped 5 bases and J dropped 2 bases, with 9 bases sitting between them. CDR3 loop: CAISLRGQETQYF. CDR3 sequence (DNA): TGTGCCATCAGTCTGAGGGGGCAAGAGACCCAGTACTTC.

This clonotype was counted only a few times. The chain employs TRBV27 and TRBJ1-4; D is unresolved. V lost 2 bases to trimming and J lost 4 bases, with 8 bases between them. The CDR3 loop spans 14 amino acids. Germline loops: CDR1 MNHEY, CDR2 SMNVEV (reference sequence). The CDR3 DNA sequence: TGTGCCAGCAGTTTACGGGAGGGTAATGAAAAACTGTTTTTT. Translation gives CASSLREGNEKLFF.

This clonotype has a handful of counts. This sequence joins TRBV7-9 and TRBJ1-2; D is possibly TRBD1 (6 bases). The ends were cut back, 1 base at V and 5 bases at J, with 14 bases in the middle. The CDR3 contains 15 residues. CDR1 and CDR2 (germline): SEHNR, FQNEAQ (reference sequence). CDR3 sequence: CASSLDTGWVYGYTF. The CDR3 DNA follows: TGTGCCAGCAGCTTAGACACAGGGTGGGTGTATGGCTACACCTTC.

The CDR3 DNA follows: TGTGCCAGCAGCTCGAGACAGACAGTCAAACTCTACAATGAGCAGTTCTTC. Translation gives CASSSRQTVKLYNEQFF. The chain has TRBV7-9 and TRBJ2-1; weak D call: TRBD1 (5 bases). CDR1 and CDR2 (germline): SEHNR, FQNEAQ (reference sequence). The CDR3 sequence is 17 residues long. V dropped 4 bases and J dropped 3 bases, with 19 bases sitting between them.

V and J are TRBV5-1 and TRBJ2-3; D is undetermined. V gave up 4 bases and J gave up 10 bases, with 16 bases separating them. CDR3 length equals 13 residues. In germline, CDR1 is SGHRS, CDR2 YFSETQ. DNA of the CDR3: TGCGCCAGCAGCGCCGTCCAGCCTGAAGCGCAGTATTTT. This encodes CASSAVQPEAQYF.

CDR3 amino acids: CASSLASQGEQFF. The DNA of the CDR3 is TGTGCCAGCAGCTTAGCTAGTCAGGGTGAGCAGTTCTTC. The chain has TRBV7-2 and TRBJ2-1, with D perhaps TRBD1 (5 bases). This CDR3 is built from 13 residues. Germline assignment: CDR1 SGHTA and CDR2 FQGNSA. V lost 0 bases and J lost 9, with 9 bases in between.

This clonotype was observed at least ten times. This rearrangement joins TRBV5-1 to TRBJ2-7; TRBD2 aligns across 9 bases. Germline assignment: CDR1 SGHRS and CDR2 YFSETQ. The CDR3 length is 15 residues. With 2 bases clipped from V and 2 bases from J, the junction kept 5 bases outside the gene matches. CDR3 in DNA: TGCGCCAGCAGCTTAGGGCCTAGCGGGACCTACGAGCAGTACGTC. It translates to CASSLGPSGTYEQYV.

The V and J genes are TRBV5-4 and TRBJ2-4, with D unresolved. Germline lookup yields CDR1 SGHNT and CDR2 YYREEE (reference sequence). Trimming stripped 0 bases from V and 6 bases from J, with 13 bases between. This CDR3 has 15 amino acids. Here the CDR3 DNA reads TGTGCCAGCAGCTTGGCCGGGTGGCAGCTAAACATTCAGTACTTC. Protein product: CASSLAGWQLNIQYF.

The chain couples TRBV28 to TRBJ1-1, with TRBD1 matching 9 bases. CDR3 length: 15 amino acids. The ends lost 3 bases at V and 5 bases at J; junction bases unmatched: 7. CDR1 is MDHEN and CDR2 is SYDVKM in the germline V gene. The CDR3 loop is CASSLWDRVGTEAFF. For the CDR3, the DNA is TGTGCCAGCAGTTTGTGGGACAGGGTCGGTACTGAAGCTTTCTTT.

The chain couples TRBV15 to TRBJ2-2, with 8 bases lining up with TRBD1. Germline V gene data show CDR1 as LNHNV and CDR2 as YYDKDF (reference sequence). This CDR3 spans 17 amino acids. V was pared by 5 bases and J by 4 bases, with 12 bases of the junction left unmatched. In DNA, the CDR3 is TGTGCCACCAGCGCAGGGGGCGGTTTGACGGGCACCGGGGAGCTGTTTTTT. The encoded protein is CATSAGGGLTGTGELFF.

This clonotype was found a few times. The chain links TRBV4-2 to TRBJ1-5; perhaps TRBD1 as D (6 bases). Germline V gene lookup returns CDR1 LGHNA and CDR2 YNFKEQ. The V gene lost 3 bases and the J gene lost 9 bases, with 21 bases spanning the gap. The CDR3 totals 16 residues. The CDR3 nucleotides are TGTGCCAGCAGCCAGGACAGTGCTGGGCTCATAGCGCCCCAGCATTTT. Translating gives CASSQDSAGLIAPQHF.

J is TRBJ1-4 and V is TRBV4-3, with 9 positions matching TRBD1. The junction had 2 bases not matched to a gene; V was cut back by 4 bases and J by 2 bases. Germline V CDR1 and CDR2: LGHNA, YSLEER. The CDR3 spans 15 residues. The CDR3 protein is CASSRTGVTNEKLFF. Written as DNA, the CDR3 is TGCGCCAGCAGCCGGACAGGGGTGACTAATGAAAAACTGTTTTTT.

The sample holds a few counts of this clonotype. The V gene is TRBV18, the J gene TRBJ2-7, with no clear D. Germline CDR1 is KGHSH and CDR2 is LQKENI. V was cut by 3 bases and J by 5 bases, with 11 bases left in between. The CDR3 has 13 amino acids. The CDR3 region is CASSPTLGDEQYV. The CDR3 coding sequence is TGTGCCAGCTCACCGACACTGGGCGACGAGCAGTACGTC.

The chain carries TRBV20-1 and TRBJ2-4; 11 bases map to TRBD2. The germline CDR1 and CDR2 sequences are DFQATT and SNEGSKA (reference sequence). After removal of 6 bases from V and 6 bases from J, the junction contained 4 bases not matched to a gene. The CDR3 consists of 13 residues. The CDR3 sequence: CSAPTSGANIQYF. CDR3 coding DNA: TGCAGTGCCCCGACTAGCGGGGCAAACATTCAGTACTTC.

This clonotype was counted ten times or more. V is TRBV27 and J is TRBJ2-3; D is possibly TRBD1 (6 bases). This CDR3 is built from 14 residues. Germline V lookup: CDR1 MNHEY, CDR2 SMNVEV (reference sequence). V lost 6 bases, J lost 5 bases, and 15 bases lay in between. Written as DNA, the CDR3 is TGTGCCAGCAGCCTCGGTGGGGACATAGATACGCAGTATTTT. Protein sequence: CASSLGGDIDTQYF.

The J gene is TRBJ2-3, the V gene TRBV7-3; 7 bases line up with TRBD1. V gave up 3 bases and J gave up 3 bases; unmatched junction bases: 6. The CDR3 contains 15 residues. Germline V gene lookup returns CDR1 SGHTA and CDR2 FQGTGA. The chain's CDR3 is CASSFGTDKTDTQYF. In nucleotides, the CDR3 is TGTGCCAGCAGCTTCGGGACAGACAAGACAGATACGCAGTATTTT.

This clonotype was found a few times. This chain links TRBV11-2 with TRBJ2-7, with TRBD2 identical over 16 bases. V dropped 5 bases and J dropped 2; count of bases not matched to a gene: 12. The CDR3 totals 19 residues. Looked up from germline, CDR1 is SGHAT and CDR2 is FQNNGV. The CDR3 reads CASSTFPGTSGGATYEQYF. CDR3 bases: TGTGCCAGCAGCACGTTCCCCGGGACTAGCGGGGGGGCAACCTACGAGCAGTACTTC.

Many counts were recorded for this clonotype. This chain uses TRBV28 with TRBJ2-2; D unresolved. Germline CDR1 reads MDHEN; CDR2 reads SYDVKM. This CDR3 comprises 13 residues. V was shortened by 2 bases and J by 4 bases, with 5 bases between the two germline ends. The CDR3 nucleotides are TGTGCCAGCAGTTTAATCGGCACCGGGGAGCTGTTTTTT. It encodes CASSLIGTGELFF.

This clonotype has a count of ten or more. The gene calls are TRBV25-1 and TRBJ2-3; 9 nucleotides agree with TRBD2. The length of the CDR3 is 15 residues. Germline CDR1 reads MGHDK; CDR2 reads SYGVNS. V gave up 7 bases and J gave up 1 base; unmatched junction bases: 6. The CDR3 reads CASTPKRGGTDTQYF. CDR3 bases: TGTGCCAGCACCCCAAAGCGGGGGGGCACAGATACGCAGTATTTT. The entire variable domain, with the rest obtained from reference TRBV25-1 and TRBJ2-3, is as follows: EADIYQTPRYLVIGTGKKITLECSQTMGHDKMYWYQQDPGMELHLIHYSYGVNSTEKGDLSSESTVSRIRTEHFPLTLESARPSHTSQYLCASTPKRGGTDTQYFGPGTRLTVL.